This passage covers 10 T cell receptor beta chains from one sample sequenced in a study of cytomegalovirus exposure and HLA in healthy donors. Repertoires were generated with immunoSEQ multiplex PCR, while TCRdb's copy carries only in-frame clones and drops some. Among about 360,000 clones listed, roughly 90% were seen once. The material sequenced was PBMCs. Receptor source: a woman under 30 in good health and CMV-seronegative.

This clone came up a few times. This rearrangement joins TRBV5-1 to TRBJ1-2; 9 positions match TRBD1. Losses at the gene ends were 4 bases for V and 1 base for J; bases not matched to a gene: 8. Germline V gives CDR1 SGHRS, CDR2 YFSETQ. The CDR3 has 16 residues. The CDR3 here is CASSDRDRDINYGYTF. In DNA form, the CDR3 reads TGCGCCAGCAGCGACCGGGACAGGGATATTAACTATGGCTACACCTTC.

The chain uses TRBV7-9 and TRBJ1-1; no firm D call. The germline gives CDR1 SEHNR, CDR2 FQNEAQ (reference sequence). CDR3 size: 14 residues. Trimming took 1 base from V and 5 from J, leaving 11 bases between them. DNA for the CDR3: TGTGCCAGCAGCTTAGGCGGGTTAGGGACTGAAGCTTTCTTT. Translated: CASSLGGLGTEAFF.

The chain joins TRBV7-6 to TRBJ2-2, with TRBD2 matching 9 bases. There are 18 residues in the CDR3. Germline V gives CDR1 SGHVS, CDR2 FNYEAQ. Trimming at V came to 1 base and at J to 1 base, leaving 7 bases not matched to a gene. The CDR3: CASSLVVAGVGNTGELFF. The CDR3 DNA follows: TGTGCCAGCAGCTTAGTGGTAGCGGGAGTGGGGAACACCGGGGAGCTGTTTTTT.

The rearrangement uses TRBV6-5 and TRBJ1-1; D is unclear. The CDR3 has 14 amino acids. Germline V gene lookup returns CDR1 MNHEY and CDR2 SVGAGI. Deletions cut 5 bases from V and 1 base from J, with 11 bases between. CDR3 in amino acids: CASSEVGGNTEAFF. CDR3 coding DNA: TGTGCCAGCAGTGAAGTCGGAGGGAACACTGAAGCTTTCTTT.

The rearrangement links TRBV9 to TRBJ2-3; TRBD2 matches at 7 bases. CDR1 SGDLS and CDR2 YYNGEE come from the germline V gene. After removal of 3 bases from V and 2 bases from J, the junction contained 9 bases not matched to a gene. CDR3 length: 16 residues. The CDR3 spells CASSASPSGNTDTQYF. The CDR3 DNA reads TGTGCCAGCAGCGCCTCCCCTAGCGGCAACACAGATACGCAGTATTTT.

The chain recombines TRBV9 with TRBJ1-1; D is undetermined. Trimming cost V 0 bases and J 1 base, with 4 bases left between them. Germline V gives CDR1 SGDLS, CDR2 YYNGEE. This CDR3 has 13 amino acids. CDR3 sequence (DNA): TGTGCCAGCAGCGTAGCAGAGAACACTGAAGCTTTCTTT. It specifies CASSVAENTEAFF.

This sequence joins TRBV7-2 and TRBJ2-7, with D perhaps matching TRBD1 (5 bases). The length of the CDR3 is 13 residues. The germline V gene has CDR1 SGHTA and CDR2 FQGNSA. V was shortened by 1 base and J by 4 bases, with 8 bases between the two germline ends. CDR3 bases: TGTGCCAGCAGCTTAGGCAGGGAATACGAGCAGTACTTC. As protein: CASSLGREYEQYF.

This chain connects TRBV12-2 to TRBJ2-7; the D call TRBD2 from the table was never checked on the DNA. TRBV12-2 is a listed pseudogene. The CDR3 contains 16 residues. The CDR3 sequence: CASRLATREGQNEQYF. In DNA, the CDR3 is TGTGCAAGTCGCTTAGCAACGCGGGAGGGCCAAAACGAGCAGTACTTC.

V is TRBV30 and J is TRBJ2-1; tentatively, D is TRBD2 (6 bases). Trimming shortened V by 3 bases and J by 4 bases, and 10 bases separated the two germline ends. Germline-derived CDR1 and CDR2 are GTSNPN and SVGIG (reference sequence). The CDR3 covers 13 residues. The CDR3 DNA is TGTGCCTGGAGACCTAGCGCGTACAATGAGCAGTTCTTC. This codes for CAWRPSAYNEQFF. The full variable domain, completed using reference TRBV30 and TRBJ2-1, is SQTIHQWPATLVQPVGSPLSLECTVEGTSNPNLYWYRQAAGRGLQLLFYSVGIGQISSEVPQNLSASRPQDRQFILSSKKLLLSDSGFYLCAWRPSAYNEQFFGPGTRLTVL.

The chain is built from TRBV6-6 and TRBJ1-3; the D gene is possibly TRBD1 (5 bases). The CDR3 contains 16 residues. The germline gives CDR1 MNHNY, CDR2 SVGAGI (reference sequence). V lost 1 base and J 0 bases, leaving 10 bases between the germline ends. The CDR3 DNA reads TGTGCCAGCAGTTACTATGCGGGGGGCTCTGGAAACACCATATATTTT. Its translation: CASSYYAGGSGNTIYF.